The rows below give T cell receptor beta chains drawn from one sample of a study of graft-versus-host responses after intestinal transplantation. Profiled with immunoSEQ multiplex PCR; TCRdb holds only in-frame clones, not every one. Of about 64,000 clones in the sample, 90% were seen once. These receptors lack a known antigen. The specimen comprised unstimulated CD8+ T cells sorted from spleen or lymph node cells, sampled before transplant. The receptors originated from a human donor who was the organ donor for an intestinal transplant. Each CDR3 is given with its conserved first and last residue. Each record gives: J gene, clone size, V gene, D gene, CDR3 protein, CDR3 DNA. The D gene is left open where the match is weak. Size is stated for part of the rows, as once, few or many counts, or as a class when the clone is expanded.

j_call: TRBJ2-5; clone_size: -; v_call: TRBV7-9; d_call: TRBD1; cdr3_aa: CASSISPGQGEETQYF; cdr3_nt: TGTGCCAGCAGCATATCACCGGGACAGGGTGAAGAGACCCAGTACTTC
j_call: TRBJ2-2; clone_size: -; v_call: TRBV7-7; d_call: TRBD1; cdr3_aa: CASSLVMGQGAVAGELFF; cdr3_nt: TGTGCTAGCAGCTTAGTAATGGGACAGGGGGCTGTCGCCGGGGAGCTGTTTTTT
j_call: TRBJ2-2; clone_size: -; v_call: TRBV28; d_call: -; cdr3_aa: CASSGGLRQELFF; cdr3_nt: TGTGCCAGCAGCGGGGGACTTCGACAAGAGCTGTTTTTT
j_call: TRBJ2-5; clone_size: -; v_call: TRBV10-3; d_call: TRBD2; cdr3_aa: CAISSLADQETQYF; cdr3_nt: TGTGCCATCAGCTCCCTAGCGGATCAAGAGACCCAGTACTTC
j_call: TRBJ2-7; clone_size: few; v_call: TRBV4-3; d_call: -; cdr3_aa: CASSQDRVMDEQYF; cdr3_nt: TGCGCCAGCAGCCAAGACAGGGTTATGGACGAGCAGTACTTC
j_call: TRBJ2-3; clone_size: -; v_call: TRBV30; d_call: TRBD2; cdr3_aa: CAWSAPLAGRTDTQYF; cdr3_nt: TGTGCCTGGAGCGCCCCCCTAGCGGGTCGCACAGATACGCAGTATTTT
j_call: TRBJ2-7; clone_size: -; v_call: TRBV9; d_call: TRBD2; cdr3_aa: CASSIGLAELFDEQYF; cdr3_nt: TGTGCCAGCAGCATTGGACTAGCAGAGTTGTTCGACGAGCAGTACTTC
j_call: TRBJ1-5; clone_size: once; v_call: TRBV2; d_call: TRBD1; cdr3_aa: CASRGRTGDNQPQHF; cdr3_nt: TGTGCCAGCCGAGGGAGGACAGGGGACAATCAGCCCCAGCATTTT
j_call: TRBJ2-1; clone_size: -; v_call: TRBV28; d_call: TRBD2; cdr3_aa: CASSLPPAPSGRGEQFF; cdr3_nt: TGTGCCAGCAGTTTACCGCCCGCCCCTAGCGGGAGAGGGGAGCAGTTCTTC
j_call: TRBJ1-2; clone_size: -; v_call: TRBV15; d_call: TRBD1; cdr3_aa: CATSPDRVYGYTF; cdr3_nt: TGTGCCACCAGTCCGGACAGGGTGTATGGCTACACCTTC